These 17 T cell receptor beta chains originate from one sample sequenced in a study of glioma-infiltrating T cells listed by TCRdb under 2016. The sequencing machine was an Illumina MiSeq. TCR alpha and beta CDR3 regions were amplified with the iRepertoire nested amplicon-rescue multiplex PCR (arm-PCR) platform from RNA. TCRdb trimmed the raw reads at Q25, called clones with MiXCR and kept productive beta chains. A single entry per CDR3 protein holds the most common genes and DNA from its merged rows. This sample gives 400,000 or so distinct CDR3 sequences in total; roughly two fifths of them show up just once. The ten largest clones represent 12% of the sample. The material sequenced was glioma tissue, nonneoplastic brain tissue, or PBMCs (not recorded which). Source of these receptors: a human donor with low-grade glioma or glioblastoma, undergoing nonglioma brain surgery, or in good health (not recorded which).

This clonotype was recorded many times. CDR3 coding DNA: TGTGCCAGCCGACTAGCGGGAGTTGAGCAGTTCTTC. It is translated as CASRLAGVEQFF. The chain links TRBV6-2 or TRBV6-3 to TRBJ2-1; 12 bases line up with TRBD2. The ends lost 8 bases at V and 9 bases at J; junction bases unmatched: 2. Germline V CDR1 and CDR2: MNHEY, SVGEGT. This CDR3 is built from 12 residues.

This clonotype was counted a few times. One end of the junction varies from germline; a read error may be responsible. The chain combines TRBV4-1 with TRBJ2-7; D is uncertain. Germline loops: CDR1 MGHRA, CDR2 YSYEKL. This CDR3 is built from 10 residues. DNA of the CDR3: TGTGCCAGCAGTGCCCAAGAGCAGTACTTC. It codes for CASSAQEQYF.

In the case of this clonotype: One end of the junction is discordant with germline, which a read error may explain. This sequence joins TRBV6-5 and TRBJ2-1; tentative D call: TRBD1 (5 bases). Germline V lookup: CDR1 MNHEY, CDR2 SVGAGI. This CDR3 has 13 amino acids. The CDR3 DNA is TGTGCCAGCAGTTACTCTAATGGGGCTGAGCAGTTATTC. Amino acids: CASSYSNGAEQLF.

This clonotype has more than one count but fewer than ten. The genes are TRBV20-1 and TRBJ2-5; 7 bases match TRBD1. J was trimmed by 1 base and V by 5 bases; bases with no gene match: 7. The CDR3 runs 14 residues. The germline gives CDR1 DFQATT, CDR2 SNEGSKA (reference sequence). The CDR3 sequence is CSAPQDRAQETQYF. The DNA of the CDR3 is TGCAGTGCTCCCCAAGACAGGGCCCAAGAGACCCAGTACTTC.

This clonotype came up many times. V usage is TRBV7-2 and J usage is TRBJ1-2; perhaps TRBD1 as D (5 bases). V lost 5 bases, J lost 0 bases, and 13 bases lay in between. The CDR3 covers 15 residues. The germline V gene encodes CDR1 SGHTA and CDR2 FQGNSA. Here the CDR3 reads CASSQTGPTNYGYTF. In DNA, the CDR3 is TGTGCCAGCAGCCAAACAGGCCCGACTAACTATGGCTACACCTTC.

The chain is built from TRBV2 and TRBJ1-5; D is possibly TRBD1 (6 bases). The V end lost 7 bases, the J end lost 3 bases, and 10 bases lay between the germline ends. CDR3 size: 13 residues. Germline V gene data show CDR1 as SNHLY and CDR2 as FYNNEI. CDR3 bases: TGTGCCAGCAAGCGGGACAACAATCAGCCCCAGCATTTT. Translated, it gives CASKRDNNQPQHF.

This clonotype was seen repeatedly, ten times or more. The chain employs TRBV27 and TRBJ2-5; 8 positions match TRBD2. V shed 5 bases, J shed 5 bases, and the junction held 10 bases outside the gene matches. The germline V gene has CDR1 MNHEY and CDR2 SMNVEV (reference sequence). The CDR3 covers 15 residues. The CDR3 coding sequence is TGTGCCAGCAGTCCCTACTTAGCGGGAACTGAGACCCAGTACTTC. Translated, it gives CASSPYLAGTETQYF.

V and J are TRBV20-1 and TRBJ2-1; D possibly corresponds to TRBD2 (6 bases). Deletions cut 5 bases from V and 6 bases from J, with 20 bases between. The CDR3 is 15 amino acids. Germline V gene data show CDR1 as DFQATT and CDR2 as SNEGSKA (reference sequence). CDR3 bases: TGCAGTGCTGGGCGGTCTAGCGTGAGTAGCAATGAGCAGTTCTTC. This codes for CSAGRSSVSSNEQFF.

The rearrangement links TRBV18 to TRBJ2-2, with 11 bases identical to TRBD1. The V and J ends lost 1 base and 4 bases, in that order; junction bases with no gene match: 5. From germline, CDR1 is KGHSH and CDR2 LQKENI. CDR3 length equals 17 residues. The CDR3, as DNA: TGTGCCAGCTCACCACAAGGACAGGGGGCGATCACCGGGGAGCTGTTTTTT. Amino acid sequence: CASSPQGQGAITGELFF.

V and J are TRBV4-1 and TRBJ1-2; no firm D call. This CDR3 region has 15 residues. Germline CDR1 is MGHRA and CDR2 is YSYEKL. The germline V and J ends were trimmed by 4 bases and 4 bases, with 16 bases remaining between them. The CDR3 here is CASSPSQTEAYGYTF. CDR3 DNA sequence: TGCGCCAGCAGCCCCTCCCAGACGGAAGCCTATGGCTACACCTTC.

The gene calls are TRBV4-3 and TRBJ1-1, with D unclear. CDR1 is LGHNA and CDR2 is YSLEER in the germline V gene. The CDR3 loop spans 15 amino acids. Deletions cut 1 base from V and 1 base from J, with 10 bases between. This CDR3 is CASSQGGQWNTEAFF. The CDR3 DNA follows: TGCGCCAGCAGCCAAGGAGGGCAATGGAACACTGAAGCTTTCTTT.

There are many counts of this clonotype. The gene calls are TRBV6-6 and TRBJ1-3; no clear D. The germline gives CDR1 MNHNY, CDR2 SVGAGI (reference sequence). The CDR3 has 15 residues. V was trimmed by 2 bases and J by 2 bases, leaving 10 bases between them. CDR3 loop: CASSYKGSPGNTIYF. As DNA, the CDR3 is TGTGCCAGCAGTTACAAGGGAAGCCCTGGAAACACCATATATTTT.

This clonotype turned up a few times. The rearrangement joins TRBV29-1 to TRBJ2-3; D not resolved. The CDR3 is made up of 11 amino acids. Trimming stripped 4 bases from V and 5 bases from J, with 7 bases between. CDR1 and CDR2 (germline): SQVTM, ANQGSEA. The CDR3 loop is CSVAHRDTQYF. The CDR3, as DNA: TGCAGCGTTGCCCACCGAGATACGCAGTATTTT.

As for this clonotype: A read error may be the cause here, since a much bigger clone is one base away. The chain is built from TRBV6-5 and TRBJ2-2; 10 nucleotides line up with TRBD1. Germline CDR1 MNHEY, CDR2 SVGAGI. V lost 4 bases, J lost 7 bases, and 9 bases stayed unmatched. The CDR3 has 16 residues. The CDR3 region has the DNA TGTGCCAGCAGTTTAGCCGGGACAGGGGACAACGGGGAGCTGTTTTTT. Its translation is CASSLAGTGDNGELFF.

This clonotype occurred a few times. This chain connects TRBV28 to TRBJ2-5, with D hard to call. The CDR3 is made up of 14 amino acids. Trimming stripped 5 bases from V and 2 bases from J, with 12 bases between. The germline CDR1 and CDR2 sequences are MDHEN and SYDVKM. The CDR3 loop is CASSPSWKQETQYF. The CDR3 bases are TGTGCCAGCAGTCCAAGTTGGAAACAAGAGACCCAGTACTTC.

On this clonotype: This may come from a read error, since a much larger clone is one base off. The rearrangement uses TRBV29-1 and TRBJ2-1, with TRBD2 identical over 9 bases. Germline CDR1 and CDR2: SQVTM and ANQGSEA. There are 15 residues in the CDR3. In nucleotides, the CDR3 is TGCAGTGCTAGTAGCGGGAGAGGCTGGGGTAATGGGCAGTTCTTC. The encoded protein is CSASSGRGWGNGQFF.

A remark on this clonotype: A read error may explain this, as a much larger clone is one base away. The rearrangement joins TRBV20-1 to TRBJ2-5; D remains ambiguous. CDR1 DFQATT and CDR2 SNEGSKA come from the germline V gene (reference sequence). V lost 6 bases to trimming and J lost 3 bases, with 5 bases between them. The CDR3 runs to 10 residues. The CDR3 reads CSAWEETQYF. The CDR3 DNA sequence: TGCAGTGCCTGGGAAGAGACCCAGTACTTC.